The rows below give T cell receptor beta chains drawn from one sample of a study of radiation and T cells in renal cell carcinoma. Assay used: immunoSEQ multiplex PCR; TCRdb lists only in-frame clones, some missing. The sample has some 20,000 clones, roughly three fifths seen once; the top ten hold 30% to 35%. Source: tumor tissue, taken from a patient whose treatment was nephrectomy without radiotherapy. These receptor sequences come from a man in his forties or fifties with renal cell carcinoma. The CDR3 runs from the conserved cysteine through the conserved F or W. The order of the fields is D gene, clone size, V gene, J gene, CDR3 DNA, CDR3 protein. The D gene is left open where the match is weak. A clone size is listed for some rows: how often the clone was seen (once, few, many), or a class if it is expanded.

.,.,TRBV4-2,TRBJ2-2,TGTGCCAGCAGCCAAGATTTTCCCCCCAGGGGGGAGCTGTTTTTT,CASSQDFPPRGELFF
.,.,TRBV19,TRBJ2-7,TGTGCCAGTAGTCCCCCAGGGTTTCGGACCTACGAGCAGTACTTC,CASSPPGFRTYEQYF
.,few,TRBV11-2,TRBJ1-6,TGTGCCAGCAGCCCCCACGGGGCTAATTCACCCCTCCACTTT,CASSPHGANSPLHF
.,.,TRBV19,TRBJ2-1,TGTGCCAGTAGTTCCCTTGAGCGGAAAAACAATGAGCAGTTCTTC,CASSSLERKNNEQFF
TRBD1,.,TRBV7-2,TRBJ1-6,TGTGCCAGCAGCTTCTTGGGGGGACAGACTAATTCACCCCTCCACTTT,CASSFLGGQTNSPLHF
TRBD1,once,TRBV7-2,TRBJ1-2,TGTGCCAGCAGCGAACAGGGGGCTCCTAACTATGGCTACACCTTC,CASSEQGAPNYGYTF
TRBD1,.,TRBV9,TRBJ1-2,TGTGCCAGCAGCTTCGCCGGGACAGGGAGGTATGGCTACACCTTC,CASSFAGTGRYGYTF
TRBD1,.,TRBV15,TRBJ1-2,TGTGCCACCAGCCTGGGGTACTCAGGGGGATCGGACTATGGCTACACCTTC,CATSLGYSGGSDYGYTF
.,many,TRBV5-6,TRBJ1-1,TGTGCCAGCAGCTGGAACCTATGGCAGGGGTTGAACACTGAAGCTTTCTTT,CASSWNLWQGLNTEAFF
.,.,TRBV18,TRBJ2-2,TGTGCCAGCTCACCGGCCGGGACTCTCTCGAACACCGGGGAGCTGTTTTTT,CASSPAGTLSNTGELFF
.,.,TRBV7-6,TRBJ2-2,TGTGCCAGCAGCTTAGGCGACACCTACACCGGGGAGCTGTTTTTT,CASSLGDTYTGELFF
.,.,TRBV10-3,TRBJ2-7,TGTGCCATCAGTGTGGGAGGCGGCTACGAGCAGTACTTC,CAISVGGGYEQYF
.,.,TRBV19,TRBJ2-6,TGTGCCAGTAGTATAGCAGGGGCCAACGTCCTGACTTTC,CASSIAGANVLTF
.,.,TRBV5-6,TRBJ1-5,TGTGCCAGCAGCTTGGGCCGCCAGCCCCAGCATTTT,CASSLGRQPQHF
.,many,TRBV19,TRBJ1-1,TGTGCCAGTAGTAGGAACCGGGACACTGAAGCTTTCTTT,CASSRNRDTEAFF
.,.,TRBV4-1,TRBJ1-2,TGCGCCAGCAGCCAAGATCGGGGCAGGCCGGGACGTGCAAACTATGGCTACACCTTC,CASSQDRGRPGRANYGYTF
.,few,TRBV20-1,TRBJ1-2,TGCAGTGCCGACTTGGACAGTGGCTACACCTTC,CSADLDSGYTF
.,.,TRBV6-5,TRBJ1-2,TGTGCCACTTCCGGAGGGAACTATGGCTACACCTTC,CATSGGNYGYTF
TRBD1,.,TRBV7-9,TRBJ2-7,TGTGCCAGCAGCTTCAGACAGGGGTCCGAGCAGTACTTC,CASSFRQGSEQYF
.,few,TRBV2,TRBJ1-4,TGTGCCAGCAGTCCCCATCAGTCCGAAAAACTGTTTTTT,CASSPHQSEKLFF
TRBD1,once,TRBV7-9,TRBJ2-1,TGTGCCAGCAGCCCCTGGGACAGGGGATGGGAGCAGTTCTTC,CASSPWDRGWEQFF
.,.,TRBV13,TRBJ2-5,TGTGCCAGCAGCTTAGTCACAGTAGGAGAGACCCAGTACTTC,CASSLVTVGETQYF
.,once,TRBV10-3,TRBJ1-2,TGTGCCATCAGTTCCCAGGGCAATGGCTACACCTTC,CAISSQGNGYTF
.,few,TRBV9,TRBJ2-1,TGTGCCAGCAGCGTAGATGCGGGTCTGGCTGAGCAGTTCTTC,CASSVDAGLAEQFF
.,few,TRBV6-1,TRBJ1-1,TGTGCCAGCAGGTTGGGGGTCACTGAAGCTTTCTTT,CASRLGVTEAFF
TRBD1,.,TRBV7-8,TRBJ1-2,TGTGCCAGCAGCCCTCGGACAGGAACCCACTTTGGCTACACCTTC,CASSPRTGTHFGYTF
.,.,TRBV7-2,TRBJ1-6,TGTGCCAGCAGCTTAGTCCCGCGGCAAAATTCACCCCTCCACTTT,CASSLVPRQNSPLHF
TRBD2,.,TRBV5-3,TRBJ2-1,TGTGCCAGAAGCTCGCCCGGACTAGCGGGAGGGCCCCACTATTACAATGAGCAGTTCTTC,CARSSPGLAGGPHYYNEQFF
TRBD1,.,TRBV6-5,TRBJ2-5,TGTGCCAGCAGTCAGACAGGGCCTGGAGAGACCCAGTACTTC,CASSQTGPGETQYF
.,.,TRBV4-3,TRBJ1-6,TGCGCCAGCAGCCAAGATAGCACGGCCGATTCACCCCTCCACTTT,CASSQDSTADSPLHF
.,.,TRBV5-1,TRBJ2-2,TGCGCCAGCAGCTTAGACGGACTCGCGAACACCGGGGAGCTGTTTTTT,CASSLDGLANTGELFF